Below, 29 T cell receptor beta chains from the same sample are listed, as sequenced in a study of blood T cell repertoires in COVID-19. Data came from immunoSEQ multiplex PCR; TCRdb stores just in-frame clones and leaves some out. This table holds approximately 150,000 clones, roughly 80% found once. Sequencing was done on a sample of peripheral blood. Receptors originate from a man aged 45-65 years with acute or convalescent COVID-19.

This clone occurred a few times. This chain connects TRBV2 to TRBJ1-5; D unresolved. Germline V gene sequence: CDR1 SNHLY, CDR2 FYNNEI. CDR3 length: 13 amino acids. V gave up 6 bases and J gave up 4 bases, with 10 bases separating them. The CDR3 region is CASRSGWNQPQHF. The CDR3 DNA follows: TGTGCCAGCAGAAGCGGGTGGAATCAGCCCCAGCATTTT.

The gene calls are TRBV5-1 and TRBJ2-3, with TRBD1 identical over 7 bases. This CDR3 has 15 residues. In germline, CDR1 is SGHRS, CDR2 YFSETQ. J gave up 4 bases and V 4 bases, and 9 bases lay outside the gene matches. The CDR3 protein is CASSIQGDGADTQYF. Here the CDR3 DNA reads TGCGCCAGCAGCATTCAGGGGGACGGGGCAGATACGCAGTATTTT.

The chain uses TRBV11-2 and TRBJ1-2, with 10 bases that match TRBD1. V trimming: 5 bases; J trimming: 3 bases; junction bases outside the gene matches: 6. CDR1 and CDR2 (germline): SGHAT, FQNNGV. This CDR3 spans 15 amino acids. CDR3 sequence: CASSGGQGRDYGYTF. For the CDR3, the DNA is TGTGCCAGCAGCGGGGGACAGGGGAGGGACTATGGCTACACCTTC.

The chain has TRBV6-5 and TRBJ2-3; unclear D gene. The CDR3 runs to 13 residues. The germline V gene has CDR1 MNHEY and CDR2 SVGAGI. Trimming removed 7 bases from V and 1 base from J, with 9 bases in between. As DNA, the CDR3 is TGTGCCAGCACCAAACCGGGCACAGATACGCAGTATTTT. Translation gives CASTKPGTDTQYF.

The V call is TRBV18, the J call TRBJ1-6; D call uncertain. The CDR3 is made up of 16 amino acids. Between the trimmed V and J ends, which lost 3 bases and 7 bases, there was a span of 16 bases. Germline V CDR1 and CDR2: KGHSH, LQKENI. Here the CDR3 DNA reads TGTGCCAGCTCACCTAACCAGGAACCATCAAATTCACCCCTCCACTTT. Protein: CASSPNQEPSNSPLHF.

The chain recombines TRBV7-9 with TRBJ1-1, with D possibly being TRBD1 (6 bases). The CDR3 loop spans 14 amino acids. The germline V gene has CDR1 SEHNR and CDR2 FQNEAQ (reference sequence). Between the trimmed V and J ends, which lost 3 bases and 4 bases, there was a span of 12 bases. In DNA form, the CDR3 reads TGTGCCAGCAGCTTGCAGGGGTCTTTCACTGAAGCTTTCTTT. Its translation: CASSLQGSFTEAFF.

V is TRBV10-2 and J is TRBJ1-6; the D gene is possibly TRBD1 (5 bases). The CDR3 covers 13 residues. Trimming stripped 4 bases from V and 7 bases from J, with 8 bases between. Germline CDR1 WSHSY, CDR2 SAAADI. CDR3 sequence: CASSVEGNSPLHF. The CDR3 DNA is TGCGCCAGCAGTGTGGAGGGGAATTCACCCCTCCACTTT.

The chain employs TRBV7-8 and TRBJ2-1; TRBD2 matches at 7 bases. Trimming took 1 base from V and 5 from J; bases not matched to a gene: 5. The CDR3 has 15 amino acids. CDR1 and CDR2 (germline): SGHVS, FQNEAQ. For the CDR3, the DNA is TGTGCCAGCAGCTTAGTCGGGGGGTCCCACAATGAGCAGTTCTTC. Translated, it gives CASSLVGGSHNEQFF.

The chain carries TRBV10-3 and TRBJ2-2; maybe TRBD2 (6 bases). Trimming cost V 1 base and J 3 bases, with 9 bases left between them. The CDR3 is 15 residues long. Germline CDR1 reads ENHRY; CDR2 reads SYGVKD. In DNA form, the CDR3 reads TGTGCCATCAGTGAGTTGGGGGGAGACACCGGGGAGCTGTTTTTT. Its translation is CAISELGGDTGELFF.

The V and J genes are TRBV4-1 and TRBJ1-1, with D tentatively TRBD1 (5 bases). This CDR3 is built from 15 residues. CDR1 is MGHRA, CDR2 YSYEKL, per germline. Trimming removed 3 bases from V and 2 bases from J, with 13 bases in between. CDR3 DNA: TGCGCCAGCAGCCACCTAGGGAGGGGTAACACTGAAGCTTTCTTT. The encoded protein is CASSHLGRGNTEAFF.

The V gene is TRBV29-1, the J gene TRBJ1-1; weak D call: TRBD1 (6 bases). The CDR3 extends over 10 amino acids. V lost 7 bases and J lost 6, with 9 bases in between. Germline values: CDR1 SQVTM, CDR2 ANQGSEA. CDR3 region: CSAGESEAFF. The CDR3 DNA sequence: TGCAGCGCAGGGGAATCTGAAGCTTTCTTT.

The rearrangement links TRBV30 to TRBJ2-1; 7 positions agree with TRBD1. The germline V gene encodes CDR1 GTSNPN and CDR2 SVGIG (reference sequence). After removal of 0 bases from V and 0 bases from J, the junction contained 14 bases not matched to a gene. CDR3 length: 19 residues. CDR3 protein: CAWSVSPGGHQSSYNEQFF. The CDR3 DNA sequence: TGTGCCTGGAGTGTGTCCCCAGGGGGTCACCAGAGCTCCTACAATGAGCAGTTCTTC.

The chain combines TRBV5-1 with TRBJ2-7; 7 bases line up with TRBD1. CDR3 length: 15 residues. With V trimmed by 7 bases and J by 3 bases, 13 bases remained unmatched. The germline V gene encodes CDR1 SGHRS and CDR2 YFSETQ. This CDR3 reads CASDQTGPVVYEQYF. In DNA form, the CDR3 reads TGCGCCAGCGACCAGACAGGGCCCGTCGTCTACGAGCAGTACTTC.

This chain uses TRBV3-1 (or the pseudogene TRBV3-2) with TRBJ1-4, with 7 positions matching TRBD1. The germline V gene encodes CDR1 LGHDT and CDR2 YNNKEL (reference sequence). The CDR3 runs 15 residues. Unmatched junction bases numbered 3, after V lost 0 bases and J lost 5 bases. CDR3 coding DNA: TGTGCCAGCAGCCAAGAAAACAGGGGCAATGAAAAACTGTTTTTT. Encoded protein: CASSQENRGNEKLFF.

The chain combines TRBV19 with TRBJ1-5, with a tentative D call TRBD1 (5 bases). CDR3 length: 15 amino acids. The V gene's germline CDR1 is LNHDA and CDR2 SQIVND (reference sequence). The V end was cut by 1 base, the J end by 3 bases, with 10 bases between. Here the CDR3 reads CASSIVRADNQPQHF. The DNA for the CDR3 is TGTGCCAGTAGTATAGTCAGGGCTGACAATCAGCCCCAGCATTTT.

This clone appeared a single time. CDR3 sequence reads: CASRPRWTSSGTDTQYF. The CDR3 DNA reads TGTGCCAGCAGGCCCCGATGGACTAGCTCAGGCACAGATACGCAGTATTTT. This chain joins TRBV7-2 and TRBJ2-3; 8 nucleotides align to TRBD2. The CDR3 loop spans 17 amino acids. V lost 6 bases, J lost 1 base, and 12 bases stayed unmatched. CDR1 and CDR2 from the germline V gene are SGHTA and FQGNSA.

The genes are TRBV25-1 and TRBJ1-1; D is possibly TRBD1 (6 bases). This CDR3 region has 12 residues. V was pared by 6 bases and J by 10 bases, with 15 bases between. Germline V gene data show CDR1 as MGHDK and CDR2 as SYGVNS. CDR3 in amino acids: CASRQGFGRAFF. CDR3 nucleotides: TGTGCCAGCAGACAGGGATTTGGTAGAGCTTTCTTT.

The rearrangement joins TRBV19 to TRBJ2-2; TRBD2 aligns across 10 bases. The germline V gene encodes CDR1 LNHDA and CDR2 SQIVND (reference sequence). With 6 bases clipped from V and 5 bases from J, the junction kept 6 bases outside the gene matches. The length of the CDR3 is 15 residues. The CDR3 bases are TGTGCCAGTAGCCCCGGACTAGCGGTGACCGGGGAGCTGTTTTTT. This encodes CASSPGLAVTGELFF.

The CDR3: CASSRGQSPGNTIYF. CDR3 nucleotide sequence: TGTGCCAGCTCACGGGGACAGTCCCCCGGAAACACCATATATTTT. The chain combines TRBV18 with TRBJ1-3, with 7 bases aligning to TRBD1. V was clipped by 4 bases and J by 4 bases; unmatched bases: 7. The CDR3 is 15 residues long. CDR1 and CDR2 from the germline V gene are KGHSH and LQKENI.

In this sample, this clone turned up once. The J gene is TRBJ1-5, the V gene TRBV2, with D unclear. V lost 7 bases, J lost 0 bases, and 10 bases lay in between. Per the germline V gene, CDR1 is SNHLY and CDR2 is FYNNEI. The CDR3 loop spans 14 amino acids. The CDR3 protein is CASTGMYSNQPQHF. In DNA form, the CDR3 reads TGTGCCAGCACGGGGATGTATAGCAATCAGCCCCAGCATTTT.

This chain links TRBV11-2 with TRBJ1-3; D is uncertain. V lost 1 base, J lost 4 bases, and 14 bases lay in between. The CDR3 loop spans 16 amino acids. CDR1 is SGHAT and CDR2 is FQNNGV in the germline V gene. CDR3 region: CASSLGRGKWGNTIYF. CDR3 nucleotides: TGTGCCAGCAGCTTAGGGCGGGGTAAATGGGGAAACACCATATATTTT. Filled out from reference TRBV11-2 and TRBJ1-3, the complete variable domain reads EAGVAQSPRYKIIEKRQSVAFWCNPISGHATLYWYQQILGQGPKLLIQFQNNGVVDDSQLPKDRFSAERLKGVDSTLKIQPAKLEDSAVYLCASSLGRGKWGNTIYFGEGSWLTVV.

As for this clone: Its ends do not fully match the called genes, so a read error is possible. The same CDR3 arises from other DNA sequences in this sample as well. The chain recombines TRBV2 with TRBJ2-1; TRBD1 aligns across 7 bases. Looked up from germline, CDR1 is SNHLY and CDR2 is FYNNEI. CDR3 length: 16 amino acids. The CDR3 protein is CASSEGRAGGYNEQFF. In DNA, the CDR3 is TGTGCCAGCAGCGAAGGGCGGGCAGGGGGCTACAATGAGCAGTTCTTC.

The chain combines TRBV4-1 with TRBJ1-2; TRBD1 matches at 8 bases. J was trimmed by 2 bases and V by 3 bases; bases with no gene match: 8. CDR3 size: 16 residues. The germline CDR1 and CDR2 sequences are MGHRA and YSYEKL. The CDR3 sequence: CASSHSKQGVNYGYTF. The CDR3 region has the DNA TGCGCCAGCAGCCACTCGAAACAGGGGGTCAACTATGGCTACACCTTC.

This chain connects TRBV19 to TRBJ1-2; no definite D call. This CDR3 is built from 12 residues. Per the germline V gene, CDR1 is LNHDA and CDR2 is SQIVND (reference sequence). The V end was cut by 5 bases, the J end by 8 bases, with 12 bases between. CDR3 DNA sequence: TGTGCCAGTAGTGAGAGGACTCGAGGCTACACCTTC. Translating it yields CASSERTRGYTF.

V and J are TRBV27 and TRBJ2-7; perhaps TRBD2 as D (6 bases). With 4 bases removed from V and 3 bases from J, the gap between germline ends came to 10 bases. CDR1 and CDR2 (germline): MNHEY, SMNVEV (reference sequence). This CDR3 is 13 amino acids long. This CDR3 is CASSSTGGYEQYV. CDR3 coding DNA: TGTGCCAGCAGTTCCACCGGGGGCTACGAGCAGTACGTC.

The V and J genes are TRBV27 and TRBJ2-1; maybe TRBD1 (7 bases). Trimming pared 6 bases from V and 0 bases from J, leaving 18 bases between. This CDR3 is built from 17 residues. Germline CDR1 is MNHEY and CDR2 is SMNVEV (reference sequence). The CDR3 protein is CASRGRSGDSSYNEQFF. The DNA for the CDR3 is TGTGCCAGCAGAGGGAGGTCGGGGGACAGCTCCTACAATGAGCAGTTCTTC.

The V and J genes are TRBV12-3 or TRBV12-4 and TRBJ1-2; TRBD1 might be the D (5 bases). The CDR3 is made up of 12 amino acids. V gave up 3 bases and J gave up 7 bases, with 9 bases separating them. CDR3 DNA sequence: TGTGCCAGCAGTTTGGAGGGGACTGGCTACACCTTC. Translation gives CASSLEGTGYTF.

CDR3 nucleotide sequence: TGTGCCAGCATCCTCTTTTCTGGGGCCAACGTCCTGACTTTC. It codes for CASILFSGANVLTF. The gene calls are TRBV6-5 and TRBJ2-6; no clear D. Per germline, CDR1 MNHEY and CDR2 SVGAGI. The CDR3 length is 14 residues. Trimming removed 7 bases at V and 1 base at J, with 8 bases between.

This clone came up a few times. V gene TRBV21-1 combines with J gene TRBJ2-1; the DNA was not compared with TRBD2, the D call given in the table. TRBV21-1 constitutes a pseudogene. The CDR3 contains 19 residues. This CDR3 is CASSERTSGSLRSYNEQFF. DNA of the CDR3: TGTGCCAGCAGCGAACGGACTAGCGGATCCCTTCGCTCCTACAATGAGCAGTTCTTC.